The 22 T cell receptor beta chains reported below all come from one sample, sequenced in a study of blood T cell repertoires in COVID-19. Here immunoSEQ multiplex PCR was the method, and the copy in TCRdb shows in-frame clones only, minus some. The table lists 50,000 to 70,000 clones, about 78% of them singletons. The specimen was peripheral blood. These receptor sequences come from a human donor in a cohort sampled during active COVID-19.

This clone was counted between two and nine times. This sequence joins TRBV28 and TRBJ2-7; D is possibly TRBD2 (5 bases). V was pared by 3 bases and J by 2 bases, with 14 bases between. The CDR3 is 15 amino acids. Germline CDR1 reads MDHEN; CDR2 reads SYDVKM. This CDR3 reads CASSLRRSGTYEQYF. In DNA form, the CDR3 reads TGTGCCAGCAGTTTGAGGAGATCGGGGACCTACGAGCAGTACTTC.

This chain links TRBV19 with TRBJ1-2; D may be TRBD1 (5 bases). Germline V gives CDR1 LNHDA, CDR2 SQIVND (reference sequence). V lost 7 bases and J lost 3, with 18 bases in between. This CDR3 region has 15 residues. The CDR3 region is CASTATALGYYGYTF. The CDR3 DNA follows: TGTGCCAGTACCGCGACAGCCCTAGGATACTATGGCTACACCTTC.

This chain connects TRBV21-1 to TRBJ1-2; TRBD1 was called by the table and not checked on the DNA. TRBV21-1 is tagged as a pseudogene. The length of the CDR3 is 14 residues. Written as DNA, the CDR3 is TGTGCCAGCCCTTTGGGACAGACCAGCTATGGCTACACCTTC. Its translation: CASPLGQTSYGYTF.

The V gene is TRBV6-5, the J gene TRBJ1-2, with a tentative D call TRBD1 (6 bases). V lost 6 bases and J lost 2, with 16 bases in between. Per germline, CDR1 MNHEY and CDR2 SVGAGI. The CDR3 covers 15 residues. The CDR3 DNA is TGTGCCAGCAGCCGAAGCCGGGGGGCCAACTATGGCTACACCTTC. It encodes CASSRSRGANYGYTF.

The V call is TRBV6-6, the J call TRBJ1-1; 8 bases map to TRBD1. CDR1 is MNHNY, CDR2 SVGAGI, per germline (reference sequence). V shed 0 bases, J shed 10 bases, and the junction held 10 bases outside the gene matches. The CDR3 spans 15 residues. CDR3 protein: CASSYSRGQEIGAFF. The CDR3 DNA follows: TGTGCCAGCAGTTACTCCAGGGGGCAGGAGATTGGAGCTTTCTTT.

The chain employs TRBV4-3 and TRBJ2-7, with 7 bases matching TRBD2. Trimming at V came to 3 bases and at J to 3 bases, leaving 8 bases not matched to a gene. CDR1 LGHNA and CDR2 YSLEER come from the germline V gene. The length of the CDR3 is 15 residues. The CDR3 nucleotides are TGCGCCAGCAGCCATTCTTGGCGGGAGAGCTACGAGCAGTACTTC. As protein: CASSHSWRESYEQYF.

The genes are TRBV3-1 (or the pseudogene TRBV3-2) and TRBJ1-5; weak D call: TRBD1 (5 bases). CDR3 length: 15 amino acids. Germline assignment: CDR1 LGHDT and CDR2 YNNKEL (reference sequence). Trimming pared 3 bases from V and 4 bases from J, leaving 13 bases between. The CDR3 DNA sequence: TGTGCCAGCAGCCAGTCAGGGATTGGTAATCAGCCCCAGCATTTT. This encodes CASSQSGIGNQPQHF.

The chain employs TRBV27 and TRBJ2-7, with 9 bases identical to TRBD2. With 3 bases clipped from V and 5 bases from J, the junction kept 8 bases outside the gene matches. CDR3 size: 15 residues. Germline-derived CDR1 and CDR2 are MNHEY and SMNVEV (reference sequence). The CDR3 here is CASSFISLAGNEQYF. DNA of the CDR3: TGTGCCAGCAGTTTCATCAGCCTAGCGGGGAACGAGCAGTACTTC.

This chain joins TRBV30 and TRBJ2-6; the match to TRBD1 covers 8 bases. V trimming: 7 bases; J trimming: 2 bases; junction bases outside the gene matches: 4. The germline gives CDR1 GTSNPN, CDR2 SVGIG (reference sequence). There are 14 residues in the CDR3. In nucleotides, the CDR3 is TGTGCCTCCAGGACAGGGCCTGGGGCCAACGTCCTGACTTTC. Translation gives CASRTGPGANVLTF. The full variable domain, with the rest looked up from reference TRBV30 and TRBJ2-6, is SQTIHQWPATLVQPVGSPLSLECTVEGTSNPNLYWYRQAAGRGLQLLFYSVGIGQISSEVPQNLSASRPQDRQFILSSKKLLLSDSGFYLCASRTGPGANVLTFGAGSRLTVL.

This clone was detected a few times. One end of the junction does not line up with germline, which may come from a read error. The chain is built from TRBV6-1 and TRBJ2-7; 8 bases map to TRBD1. The CDR3 consists of 14 residues. In germline, CDR1 is MNHNS, CDR2 SASEGT. As DNA, the CDR3 is TGTGCCAGCAGTAAAGCAGGGGGCCGCTACGAGCAGTACTTC. This sequence encodes CASSKAGGRYEQYF.

This clone was counted only a few times. The sample holds other DNA sequences that translate to the same CDR3. The V call is TRBV2, the J call TRBJ1-4, with D perhaps matching TRBD1 (6 bases). The CDR3 loop spans 15 amino acids. Germline V CDR1 and CDR2: SNHLY, FYNNEI. V shed 5 bases and J shed 0 bases, with 10 bases lying between them. Here the CDR3 reads CASSQQGATNEKLFF. In DNA, the CDR3 is TGTGCCAGCAGTCAACAGGGCGCAACTAATGAAAAACTGTTTTTT.

The J gene is TRBJ1-5, the V gene TRBV19; D is perhaps TRBD1 (5 bases). This CDR3 has 15 amino acids. Trimming shortened V by 3 bases and J by 0 bases, and 9 bases separated the two germline ends. CDR1 is LNHDA, CDR2 SQIVND, per germline (reference sequence). CDR3 amino acids: CASSMTDYSNQPQHF. The DNA for the CDR3 is TGTGCCAGTAGTATGACAGATTATAGCAATCAGCCCCAGCATTTT.

The V call is TRBV11-2, the J call TRBJ2-5; 8 nucleotides agree with TRBD2. The CDR3 extends over 15 amino acids. V lost 5 bases, J lost 9 bases, and 14 bases stayed unmatched. CDR1 and CDR2 (germline): SGHAT, FQNNGV. CDR3 sequence (DNA): TGTGCCAGCAGCAGCTACCGGGGGGGACTGGCGGCCCAGTACTTC. This codes for CASSSYRGGLAAQYF.

The V and J genes are TRBV4-3 and TRBJ1-2; maybe TRBD1 (6 bases). Trimming left V 3 bases short and J 4 bases short, with 18 bases between. Germline loops: CDR1 LGHNA, CDR2 YSLEER. This CDR3 is 16 amino acids long. The CDR3 DNA reads TGCGCCAGCAGCCACCGAGGGGGGGCTCTTATCTATGGCTACACCTTC. The encoded protein is CASSHRGGALIYGYTF.

V and J are TRBV4-3 and TRBJ2-7; TRBD1 is a possible D gene (5 bases). Trimming took 1 base from V and 4 from J, leaving 11 bases between them. Germline lookup yields CDR1 LGHNA and CDR2 YSLEER. CDR3 length equals 14 residues. The CDR3 bases are TGCGCCAGCAGCCAAGTAGGCAGGGAATACGAGCAGTACTTC. Translating gives CASSQVGREYEQYF.

V and J are TRBV18 and TRBJ2-7; possibly TRBD1 for D (5 bases). V lost 4 bases and J 2 bases, leaving 12 bases between the germline ends. Germline loops: CDR1 KGHSH, CDR2 LQKENI. The length of the CDR3 is 14 residues. The CDR3, as DNA: TGTGCCAGCTCACTTTTACAGGAAACCTACGAGCAGTACTTC. This gives the protein CASSLLQETYEQYF. The full variable domain, its missing parts supplied by reference TRBV18 and TRBJ2-7, is NAGVMQNPRHLVRRRGQEARLRCSPMKGHSHVYWYRQLPEEGLKFMVYLQKENIIDESGMPKERFSAEFPKEGPSILRIQQVVRGDSAAYFCASSLLQETYEQYFGPGTRLTVT.

The DNA for the CDR3 is TGTGCCAGCAGCTTGGAGTCAGGGGACGGGAGCACAGATACGCAGTATTTT. It yields the protein CASSLESGDGSTDTQYF. This chain joins TRBV5-4 and TRBJ2-3, with D perhaps TRBD1 (6 bases). This CDR3 region has 17 residues. Germline values: CDR1 SGHNT, CDR2 YYREEE (reference sequence). V gave up 0 bases and J gave up 0 bases, with 14 bases separating them.

A note on this clone: One end of the junction does not line up with germline, which may come from a read error. The chain uses TRBV12-3 or TRBV12-4 and TRBJ2-7; weak D call: TRBD2 (5 bases). The CDR3 totals 12 residues. CDR3 protein: CASSANLGEQYF. The CDR3 DNA sequence: TGTGCCAGCAGCGCCAATTTGGGAGAGCAGTACTTT.

Written as DNA, the CDR3 is TGTGCCAGCAGTTTAGGGCTGGCTGAAGCTTTCTTT. Amino acids: CASSLGLAEAFF. This chain joins TRBV12-3 or TRBV12-4 and TRBJ1-1; no reliable D call. V was cut by 1 base and J by 6 bases, with 6 bases left in between. This CDR3 comprises 12 residues.

The gene calls are TRBV21-1 and TRBJ2-7; the D call in the table, TRBD2, was not verified against the DNA. TRBV21-1 is designated a pseudogene. The CDR3 has 13 residues. The CDR3 nucleotides read TGTGCCAGCACTAGACTAGTCCCCCACGAGCAGTACTTC. Translation: CASTRLVPHEQYF.

This chain links TRBV30 with TRBJ2-7; 7 bases match TRBD1. Germline loops: CDR1 GTSNPN, CDR2 SVGIG (reference sequence). This CDR3 comprises 12 residues. The CDR3 DNA sequence: TGTGCACTACAGGGGCAATTCTACGAGCAGTACTTC. Amino acid sequence: CALQGQFYEQYF.

The chain has TRBV18 and TRBJ2-5; D uncertain. This CDR3 comprises 13 residues. The V gene lost 7 bases and the J gene lost 2 bases, with 11 bases spanning the gap. Germline values: CDR1 KGHSH, CDR2 LQKENI. The CDR3 DNA sequence: TGTGCCAGCTACCAACGGTTACAAGAGACCCAGTACTTC. Translation: CASYQRLQETQYF.